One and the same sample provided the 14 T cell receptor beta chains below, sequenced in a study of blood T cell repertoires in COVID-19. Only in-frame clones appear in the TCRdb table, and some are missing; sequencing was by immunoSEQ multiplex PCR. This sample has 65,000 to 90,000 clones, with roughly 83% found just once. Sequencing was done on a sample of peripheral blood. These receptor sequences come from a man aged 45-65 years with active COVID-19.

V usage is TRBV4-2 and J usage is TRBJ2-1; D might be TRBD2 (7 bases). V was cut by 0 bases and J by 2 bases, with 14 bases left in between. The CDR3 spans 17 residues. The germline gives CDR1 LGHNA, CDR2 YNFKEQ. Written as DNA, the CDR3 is TGTGCCAGCAGCCAAGAACCCTGGGGGGGCACCTACAATGAGCAGTTCTTC. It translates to CASSQEPWGGTYNEQFF.

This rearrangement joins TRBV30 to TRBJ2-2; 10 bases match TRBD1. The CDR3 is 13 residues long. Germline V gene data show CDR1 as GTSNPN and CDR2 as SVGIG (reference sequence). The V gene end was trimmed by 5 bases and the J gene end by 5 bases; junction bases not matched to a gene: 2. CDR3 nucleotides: TGTGCCTGGGGGGGACAGGGGACCGGGGAGCTGTTTTTT. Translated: CAWGGQGTGELFF.

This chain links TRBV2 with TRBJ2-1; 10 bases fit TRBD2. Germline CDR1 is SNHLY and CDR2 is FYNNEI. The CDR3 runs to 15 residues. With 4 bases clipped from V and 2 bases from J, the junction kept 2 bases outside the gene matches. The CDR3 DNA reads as TGTGCCAGCAGTGGGCTAGCGGGGGCCTACAATGAGCAGTTCTTC. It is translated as CASSGLAGAYNEQFF.

CDR3 coding DNA: TGTGCCAGCAGTTTACCGGAGTACACTGAAGCTTTCTTT. Translated: CASSLPEYTEAFF. The V and J genes are TRBV28 and TRBJ1-1; D is ambiguous. Germline CDR1 reads MDHEN; CDR2 reads SYDVKM. The V and J ends lost 2 bases and 3 bases respectively, with 7 bases between them. The CDR3 has 13 amino acids. The full variable domain, rest sourced from reference TRBV28 and TRBJ1-1, is DVKVTQSSRYLVKRTGEKVFLECVQDMDHENMFWYRQDPGLGLRLIYFSYDVKMKEKGDIPEGYSVSREKKERFSLILESASTNQTSMYLCASSLPEYTEAFFGQGTRLTVV.

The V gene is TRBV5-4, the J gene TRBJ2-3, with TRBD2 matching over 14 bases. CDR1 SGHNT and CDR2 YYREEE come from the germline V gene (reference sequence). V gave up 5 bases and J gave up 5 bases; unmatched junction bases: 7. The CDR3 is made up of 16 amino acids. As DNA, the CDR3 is TGTGCCAGCAGATGGGGACTAGCGGGGGCAGGAGATACGCAGTATTTT. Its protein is CASRWGLAGAGDTQYF.

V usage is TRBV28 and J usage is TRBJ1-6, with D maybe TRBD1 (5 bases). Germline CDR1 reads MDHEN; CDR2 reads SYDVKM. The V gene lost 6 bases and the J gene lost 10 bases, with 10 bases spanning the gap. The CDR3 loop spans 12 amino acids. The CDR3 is CASRGGESPLHF. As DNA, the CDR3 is TGTGCCAGCAGGGGGGGGGAGTCACCCCTCCACTTT. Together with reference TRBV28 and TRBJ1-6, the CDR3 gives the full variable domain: DVKVTQSSRYLVKRTGEKVFLECVQDMDHENMFWYRQDPGLGLRLIYFSYDVKMKEKGDIPEGYSVSREKKERFSLILESASTNQTSMYLCASRGGESPLHFGNGTRLTVT.

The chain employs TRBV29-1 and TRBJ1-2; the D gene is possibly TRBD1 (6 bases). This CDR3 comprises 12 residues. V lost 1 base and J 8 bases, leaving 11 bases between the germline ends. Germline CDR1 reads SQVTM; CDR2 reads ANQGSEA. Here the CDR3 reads CSVEGQVNGYTF. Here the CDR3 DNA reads TGCAGCGTTGAAGGACAGGTTAACGGCTACACCTTC.

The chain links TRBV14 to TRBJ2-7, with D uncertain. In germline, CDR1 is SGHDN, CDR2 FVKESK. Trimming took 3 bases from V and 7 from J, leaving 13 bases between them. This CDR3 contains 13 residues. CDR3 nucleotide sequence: TGTGCCAGCAGCCAGGTAAACCAGGATGAGCAGTACTTC. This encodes CASSQVNQDEQYF. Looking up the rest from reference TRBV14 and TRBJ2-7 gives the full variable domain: EAGVTQFPSHSVIEKGQTVTLRCDPISGHDNLYWYRRVMGKEIKFLLHFVKESKQDESGMPNNRFLAERTGGTYSTLKVQPAELEDSGVYFCASSQVNQDEQYFGPGTRLTVT.

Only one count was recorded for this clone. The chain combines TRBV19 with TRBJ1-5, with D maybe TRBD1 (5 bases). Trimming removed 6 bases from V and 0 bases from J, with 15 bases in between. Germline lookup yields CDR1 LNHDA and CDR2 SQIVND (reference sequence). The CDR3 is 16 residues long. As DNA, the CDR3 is TGTGCCAGTAGGACTGACAGCGATTATAGCAATCAGCCCCAGCATTTT. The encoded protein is CASRTDSDYSNQPQHF.

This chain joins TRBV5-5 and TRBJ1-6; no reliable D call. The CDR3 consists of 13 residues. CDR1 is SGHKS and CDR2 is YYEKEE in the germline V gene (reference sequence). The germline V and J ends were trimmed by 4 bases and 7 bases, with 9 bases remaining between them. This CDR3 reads CASSLGLNSPLHF. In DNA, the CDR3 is TGTGCCAGCAGCCTCGGACTGAATTCACCCCTCCACTTT.

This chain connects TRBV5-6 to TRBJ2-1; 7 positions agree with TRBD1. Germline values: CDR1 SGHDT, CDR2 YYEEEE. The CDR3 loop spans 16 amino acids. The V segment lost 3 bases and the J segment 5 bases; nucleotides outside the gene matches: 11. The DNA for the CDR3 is TGTGCCAGCAGCTCTTACAGGGGCGAGGCAGACAATGAGCAGTTCTTC. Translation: CASSSYRGEADNEQFF.

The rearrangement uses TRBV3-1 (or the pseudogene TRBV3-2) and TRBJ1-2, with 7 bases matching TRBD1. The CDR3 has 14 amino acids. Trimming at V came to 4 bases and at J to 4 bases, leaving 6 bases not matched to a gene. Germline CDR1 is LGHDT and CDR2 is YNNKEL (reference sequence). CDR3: CASSPGQKSYGYTF. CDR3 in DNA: TGTGCCAGCAGCCCGGGACAGAAGTCCTATGGCTACACCTTC.

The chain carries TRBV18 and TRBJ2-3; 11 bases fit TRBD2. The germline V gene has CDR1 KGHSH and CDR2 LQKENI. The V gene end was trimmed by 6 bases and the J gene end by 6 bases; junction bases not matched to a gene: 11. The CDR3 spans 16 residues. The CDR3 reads CASSPPIAGGSDTQYF. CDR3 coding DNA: TGTGCCAGCTCCCCCCCAATAGCGGGAGGGTCGGATACGCAGTATTTT. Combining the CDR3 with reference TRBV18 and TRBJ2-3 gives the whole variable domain NAGVMQNPRHLVRRRGQEARLRCSPMKGHSHVYWYRQLPEEGLKFMVYLQKENIIDESGMPKERFSAEFPKEGPSILRIQQVVRGDSAAYFCASSPPIAGGSDTQYFGPGTRLTVL.

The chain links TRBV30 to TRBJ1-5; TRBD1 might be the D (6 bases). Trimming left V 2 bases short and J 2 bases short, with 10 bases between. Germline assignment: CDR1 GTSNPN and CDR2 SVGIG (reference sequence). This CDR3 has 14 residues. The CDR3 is CAWSSGVRNQPQHF. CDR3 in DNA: TGTGCCTGGAGTTCAGGGGTGCGCAATCAGCCCCAGCATTTT.